These 13 T cell receptor beta chains were all obtained from the same sample, sequenced in a study of blood T cell repertoires in COVID-19. TCRdb's copy holds only in-frame clones and misses some; the assay was immunoSEQ multiplex PCR. This table holds roughly 300,000 clones, around 84% found once. The sequencing input was PBMCs or T cells enriched from blood (not recorded which). These receptors were taken from a man aged 25-45 years who had recovered from COVID-19.

The chain carries TRBV5-6 and TRBJ1-2, with D tentatively TRBD1 (5 bases). The length of the CDR3 is 14 residues. CDR1 is SGHDT and CDR2 is YYEEEE in the germline V gene. V was trimmed by 0 bases and J by 6 bases, leaving 12 bases between them. In DNA, the CDR3 is TGTGCCAGCAGCTTGGGACAGATGGGCCATGGCTACACCTTC. Its protein product is CASSLGQMGHGYTF. The whole variable domain, filled in from reference TRBV5-6 and TRBJ1-2, reads DAGVTQSPTHLIKTRGQQVTLRCSPKSGHDTVSWYQQALGQGPQFIFQYYEEEERQRGNFPDRFSGHQFPNYSSELNVNALLLGDSALYLCASSLGQMGHGYTFGSGTRLTVV.

The chain has TRBV27 and TRBJ2-7; 10 bases are a match to TRBD2. The trim removed 6 bases at V and 0 bases at J, leaving 5 bases unmatched. Germline loops: CDR1 MNHEY, CDR2 SMNVEV (reference sequence). The CDR3 runs to 15 residues. The CDR3 protein is CASSLSGGSSYEQYF. The CDR3 DNA follows: TGTGCCAGCAGCCTTAGCGGGGGGAGCTCCTACGAGCAGTACTTC.

V usage is TRBV9 and J usage is TRBJ2-5; 9 nucleotides line up with TRBD2. V was clipped by 0 bases and J by 4 bases; unmatched bases: 7. This CDR3 has 16 residues. In germline, CDR1 is SGDLS, CDR2 YYNGEE. The CDR3 DNA reads as TGTGCCAGCAGCGTAGCTACGCGGGGGGGACGAGAGACCCAGTACTTC. This sequence encodes CASSVATRGGRETQYF.

V gene TRBV28 combines with J gene TRBJ2-7; D perhaps matches TRBD1 (6 bases). Germline V lookup: CDR1 MDHEN, CDR2 SYDVKM. V dropped 1 base and J dropped 3 bases, with 10 bases sitting between them. This CDR3 spans 14 amino acids. For the CDR3, the DNA is TGTGCCAGCAGTTTATCTCTCAGGGGCTACGAGCAGTACTTC. It specifies CASSLSLRGYEQYF.

Relative to its sample, this clone is medium-sized (0.01 to 0.1%). J is TRBJ1-3 and V is TRBV19; D is ambiguous. V was cut by 3 bases and J by 0 bases, with 9 bases left in between. Germline lookup yields CDR1 LNHDA and CDR2 SQIVND (reference sequence). The CDR3 has 15 residues. The CDR3 DNA follows: TGTGCCAGTAGTATTTCCGTCTACTCTGGAAACACCATATATTTT. Encoded protein: CASSISVYSGNTIYF.

The chain couples TRBV30 to TRBJ1-5; possible D gene TRBD1, 6 bases. With 3 bases removed from V and 0 bases from J, the gap between germline ends came to 9 bases. There are 14 residues in the CDR3. Germline assignment: CDR1 GTSNPN and CDR2 SVGIG (reference sequence). CDR3 residues: CAWSEDSSNQPQHF. The CDR3 coding sequence is TGTGCCTGGAGCGAGGACAGTAGCAATCAGCCCCAGCATTTT.

About this clone itself: Other DNA sequences in the sample encode the same CDR3. The gene calls are TRBV5-1 and TRBJ1-5; 9 bases are a match to TRBD1. The germline gives CDR1 SGHRS, CDR2 YFSETQ. V was pared by 3 bases and J by 4 bases, with 2 bases of the junction left unmatched. The CDR3 consists of 14 residues. In DNA form, the CDR3 reads TGCGCCAGCAGCTCCGGGACAGGGAATCAGCCCCAGCATTTT. It specifies CASSSGTGNQPQHF.

CDR3 loop: CASSYRDRAPREKLFF. The CDR3 coding sequence is TGTGCCAGCAGTTACAGAGACAGGGCCCCTAGGGAAAAACTGTTTTTT. This chain links TRBV6-5 with TRBJ1-4, with 7 bases lining up with TRBD1. CDR3 length equals 16 residues. Unmatched junction bases numbered 11, after V lost 2 bases and J lost 8 bases. Germline CDR1 is MNHEY and CDR2 is SVGAGI.

The chain carries TRBV15 and TRBJ2-1; D is uncertain. Germline lookup yields CDR1 LNHNV and CDR2 YYDKDF (reference sequence). V was shortened by 0 bases and J by 4 bases, with 7 bases between the two germline ends. The CDR3 contains 14 residues. Here the CDR3 reads CATSRDTRYNEQFF. The CDR3 region has the DNA TGTGCCACCAGCAGAGATACGAGATACAATGAGCAGTTCTTC.

The chain is built from TRBV30 and TRBJ1-4; the D is unclear. The CDR3 is 14 residues long. Trimming left V 3 bases short and J 1 base short, with 9 bases between. CDR1 is GTSNPN and CDR2 is SVGIG in the germline V gene (reference sequence). The CDR3 reads CAWSEHLTNEKLFF. The CDR3 DNA reads TGTGCCTGGAGCGAGCACTTAACTAATGAAAAACTGTTTTTT.

This chain connects TRBV5-1 to TRBJ2-1, with 9 bases identical to TRBD2. V was clipped by 5 bases and J by 3 bases; unmatched bases: 15. The CDR3 loop spans 18 amino acids. The germline gives CDR1 SGHRS, CDR2 YFSETQ. The CDR3 here is CASRLWLAGIDGYNEQFF. CDR3 DNA: TGCGCCAGCAGACTCTGGCTAGCGGGAATAGATGGCTACAATGAGCAGTTCTTC.

The chain links TRBV5-1 to TRBJ2-7; possible D gene TRBD2, 6 bases. Germline assignment: CDR1 SGHRS and CDR2 YFSETQ. The CDR3 consists of 14 residues. Trimming pared 0 bases from V and 3 bases from J, leaving 10 bases between. CDR3 DNA sequence: TGCGCCAGCAGCTTGGAAATCGGGAGCTACGAGCAGTACTTC. It is translated as CASSLEIGSYEQYF. The entire variable domain, with the rest obtained from reference TRBV5-1 and TRBJ2-7, is as follows: KAGVTQTPRYLIKTRGQQVTLSCSPISGHRSVSWYQQTPGQGLQFLFEYFSETQRNKGNFPGRFSGRQFSNSRSEMNVSTLELGDSALYLCASSLEIGSYEQYFGPGTRLTVT.

This clone appeared once. This rearrangement joins TRBV5-1 to TRBJ2-7; possibly TRBD2 for D (6 bases). The CDR3 totals 15 residues. V was shortened by 1 base and J by 2 bases, with 13 bases between the two germline ends. Germline V lookup: CDR1 SGHRS, CDR2 YFSETQ. The DNA of the CDR3 is TGCGCCAGCAGCTTGAGCGGAGGGGCCCCCTACGAGCAGTACTTC. Encoded protein: CASSLSGGAPYEQYF. Full variable domain (remainder filled in from reference TRBV5-1 and TRBJ2-7): KAGVTQTPRYLIKTRGQQVTLSCSPISGHRSVSWYQQTPGQGLQFLFEYFSETQRNKGNFPGRFSGRQFSNSRSEMNVSTLELGDSALYLCASSLSGGAPYEQYFGPGTRLTVT.